The rows below give T cell receptor beta chains drawn from one sample of a study of T cell responses to AZD1222 COVID-19 vaccine. Profiling relied on immunoSEQ multiplex PCR, and the TCRdb table lists in-frame clones only, not all of them. The table has some 130,000 clones, 70% to 90% seen once. Sequencing used peripheral blood, obtained on day 0 of AZD1222 vaccination. The source of these receptors is an adult in good health. Each CDR3 is given with its conserved first and last residue. The D gene is left open where the match is weak. Size is stated for part of the rows, as once, few or many counts, or as a class when the clone is expanded.

V gene: TRBV3-1/TRBV3-2; D gene: .; clone size: .; J gene: TRBJ1-6; CDR3 DNA: TGTGCCAGCAGCCCCCAGGGGTTCAATTCACCCCTCCACTTT; CDR3 protein: CASSPQGFNSPLHF
V gene: TRBV5-6; D gene: .; clone size: .; J gene: TRBJ1-6; CDR3 DNA: TGTGCCAGCAGCTTAAACAGTAATTCACCCCTCCACTTT; CDR3 protein: CASSLNSNSPLHF
V gene: TRBV11-2; D gene: TRBD1; clone size: .; J gene: TRBJ2-7; CDR3 DNA: TGTGCCAGCAGCGAGGGGACAGATTACGAGCAGTACTTC; CDR3 protein: CASSEGTDYEQYF
V gene: TRBV6-5; D gene: .; clone size: .; J gene: TRBJ2-3; CDR3 DNA: TGTGCCAGCAGTTACTCTGCTTTTGCTAGCACAGATACGCAGTATTTT; CDR3 protein: CASSYSAFASTDTQYF
V gene: TRBV27; D gene: TRBD1; clone size: .; J gene: TRBJ2-7; CDR3 DNA: TGTGCCAGCCGGGACAGGGACTACGAGCAGTACTTC; CDR3 protein: CASRDRDYEQYF
V gene: TRBV28; D gene: TRBD1; clone size: .; J gene: TRBJ2-1; CDR3 DNA: TGTGCCAGCAGTTCTATGGGACAGGGGAGGCGGCATGAGCAGTTCTTC; CDR3 protein: CASSSMGQGRRHEQFF
V gene: TRBV24-1; D gene: TRBD2; clone size: .; J gene: TRBJ2-1; CDR3 DNA: TGTGCCACCAGTGACCGGACTAGCGGACTGAGCTCCTACAATGAGCAGTTCTTC; CDR3 protein: CATSDRTSGLSSYNEQFF
V gene: TRBV2; D gene: TRBD1; clone size: once; J gene: TRBJ2-7; CDR3 DNA: TGTGCCTTCCGGTACAGGGGGCGTTTGTTGGAGCAGTACTTC; CDR3 protein: CAFRYRGRLLEQYF
V gene: TRBV7-7; D gene: TRBD1; clone size: .; J gene: TRBJ2-7; CDR3 DNA: TGTGCCAGCAGCGCCGGGACAGGCGAGGAGCAGTACTTC; CDR3 protein: CASSAGTGEEQYF
V gene: TRBV5-6; D gene: .; clone size: .; J gene: TRBJ1-3; CDR3 DNA: TGTGCCAGCAGCTTGACAGGGCCTGGAAACACCATATATTTT; CDR3 protein: CASSLTGPGNTIYF
V gene: TRBV14; D gene: .; clone size: .; J gene: TRBJ1-2; CDR3 DNA: TGTGCCAGCAGCCAAGATTGGGGCCTGGCTAACTATGGCTACACCTTC; CDR3 protein: CASSQDWGLANYGYTF
V gene: TRBV18; D gene: TRBD1; clone size: .; J gene: TRBJ1-4; CDR3 DNA: TGTGCCAGCTCTTTCGGACAGGGGAATGAAAAACTGTTTTTT; CDR3 protein: CASSFGQGNEKLFF
V gene: TRBV24-1; D gene: .; clone size: .; J gene: TRBJ2-5; CDR3 DNA: TGTGCCACCAGTGTTTTAGGGCAAGGGACCCAGTACTTC; CDR3 protein: CATSVLGQGTQYF